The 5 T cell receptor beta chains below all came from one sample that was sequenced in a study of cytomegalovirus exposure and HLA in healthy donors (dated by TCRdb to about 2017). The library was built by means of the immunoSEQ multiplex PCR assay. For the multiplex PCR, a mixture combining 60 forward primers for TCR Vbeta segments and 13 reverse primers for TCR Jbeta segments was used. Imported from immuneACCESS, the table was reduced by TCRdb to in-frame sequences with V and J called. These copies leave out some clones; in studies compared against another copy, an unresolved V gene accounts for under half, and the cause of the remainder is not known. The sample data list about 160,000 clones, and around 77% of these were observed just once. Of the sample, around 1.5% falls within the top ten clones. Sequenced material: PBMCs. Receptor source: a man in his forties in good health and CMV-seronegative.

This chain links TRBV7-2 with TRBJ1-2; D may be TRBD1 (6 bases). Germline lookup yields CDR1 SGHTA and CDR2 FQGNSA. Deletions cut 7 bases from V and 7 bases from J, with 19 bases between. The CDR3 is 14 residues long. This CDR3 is CASTLSGQYSGYTF. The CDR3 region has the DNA TGTGCCAGCACCCTCTCAGGACAGTACTCTGGCTACACCTTC. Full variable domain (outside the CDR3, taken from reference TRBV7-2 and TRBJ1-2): GAGVSQSPSNKVTEKGKDVELRCDPISGHTALYWYRQSLGQGLEFLIYFQGNSAPDKSGLPSDRFSAERTGGSVSTLTIQRTQQEDSAVYLCASTLSGQYSGYTFGSGTRLTVV.

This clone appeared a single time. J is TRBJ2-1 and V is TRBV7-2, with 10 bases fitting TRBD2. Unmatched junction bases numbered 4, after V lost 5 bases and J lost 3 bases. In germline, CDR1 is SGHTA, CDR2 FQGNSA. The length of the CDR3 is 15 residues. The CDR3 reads CASSPTSGDYNEQFF. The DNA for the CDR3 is TGTGCCAGCAGCCCAACTAGCGGGGACTACAATGAGCAGTTCTTC. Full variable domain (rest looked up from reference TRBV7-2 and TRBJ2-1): GAGVSQSPSNKVTEKGKDVELRCDPISGHTALYWYRQSLGQGLEFLIYFQGNSAPDKSGLPSDRFSAERTGGSVSTLTIQRTQQEDSAVYLCASSPTSGDYNEQFFGPGTRLTVL.

The CDR3 DNA reads as TGTGCCAGCAGTGAACCGGAGGAGCAGTTCTTC. Translated, it gives CASSEPEEQFF. The V call is TRBV2, the J call TRBJ2-1; no definite D call. In germline, CDR1 is SNHLY, CDR2 FYNNEI. Trimming pared 2 bases from V and 10 bases from J, leaving 6 bases between. The CDR3 runs to 11 residues.

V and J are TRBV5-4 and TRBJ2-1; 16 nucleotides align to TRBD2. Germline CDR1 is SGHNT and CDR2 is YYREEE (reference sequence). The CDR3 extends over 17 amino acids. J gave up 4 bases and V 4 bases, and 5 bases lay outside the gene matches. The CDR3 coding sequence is TGTGCCAGCAGCCGGGGACTAGCGGGGGGGAGTTACAATGAGCAGTTCTTC. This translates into CASSRGLAGGSYNEQFF.

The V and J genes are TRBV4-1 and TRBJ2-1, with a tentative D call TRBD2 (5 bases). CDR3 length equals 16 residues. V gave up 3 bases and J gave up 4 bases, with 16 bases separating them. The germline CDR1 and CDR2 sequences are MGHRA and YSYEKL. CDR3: CASSQPTARAYNEQFF. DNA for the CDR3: TGCGCCAGCAGCCAGCCCACCGCGCGGGCGTACAATGAGCAGTTCTTC.